These T cell receptor beta chains were read from a single sample in a study of T-cell reconstitution after alpha-beta-depleted transplantation in children. Via MiXCR, TCRdb re-called the PCR reads, giving one row per CDR3 protein. Among fewer than 750,000 distinct CDR3 sequences, 23% were seen once, and the ten largest hold 13% to 15%. The sequencing used PBMCs, mostly from graft donor cells, collected 360 days after TCRalphabeta/CD19-depleted stem cell transplant. These receptors were collected from a boy under three years old who had a stem cell transplant for acute myeloid leukemia, so the T cells may come from the graft donor. CDR3s include the opening cysteine and the closing phenylalanine or tryptophan. The D gene is left open where the match is weak. A row's size may be missing; if present it is once, few, many or a size class.

TRBJ2-4	TRBV12-3/TRBV12-4	TRBD1	many	TGTGCCAGCAGTTTCAGGGACAGGGGATTCCTAGCCAAAAACATTCAGTACTTC	CASSFRDRGFLAKNIQYF
TRBJ2-1	TRBV28	NA	few	TGTGCCAGCAGTCCCCCCACGGCACGCTACAATGAGCAGTTCTTC	CASSPPTARYNEQFF
TRBJ2-3	TRBV20-1	TRBD2	many	TGCAGTGCTAGAGATTACGCGGGGGGGCTAGCAGATACGCAGTATTTT	CSARDYAGGLADTQYF
TRBJ2-1	TRBV19	NA	NA	TGTGCCAGTAGTATGGTAGTACTAGAATACCCTACTCCCACCAATGAGCAGTTCTTC	CASSMVVLEYPTPTNEQFF
TRBJ1-5	TRBV7-2	NA	many	TGTGCCAGCAGCCCGGAGGGAATGAGCAATCAGCCCCAGCATTTT	CASSPEGMSNQPQHF
TRBJ2-1	TRBV3-1	NA	NA	TGTGCCAGCAGCCATTTGTATGAGCAGTTCTTC	CASSHLYEQFF
TRBJ1-5	TRBV28	NA	NA	TGTGCCAGCAGTTACCACGGACAGCGAGATCAGCCCCAGCATTTT	CASSYHGQRDQPQHF
TRBJ2-3	TRBV14	TRBD2	NA	TGTGCCAGCAGACGCACTAGCGGGGGGAGCACAGATACGCAGTATTTT	CASRRTSGGSTDTQYF
TRBJ2-1	TRBV7-9	NA	many	TGTGCCAGCAGCGATAAACGGAGGAATGAGCAGTTCTTC	CASSDKRRNEQFF
TRBJ1-1	TRBV15	NA	many	TGTGCCACCAGCAGAGAATTACAGGACACTGAAGCTTTCTTT	CATSRELQDTEAFF
TRBJ2-2	TRBV7-2	NA	many	TGTGCCAGCAGCTTAGTTTTTATCGGGGAGCTGTTTTTT	CASSLVFIGELFF
TRBJ2-3	TRBV21-1	NA	many	TGTGCCAGCAGCAAAAGAAGGGGCCGGACTAGCGCGTCAGATACGCAGTATTTT	CASSKRRGRTSASDTQYF
TRBJ2-2	TRBV5-1	NA	NA	TGCGCCAGCAGCAAAGGACCGCTGAACACCGGGGAGCTGTTTTTT	CASSKGPLNTGELFF
TRBJ2-7	TRBV29-1	TRBD1	few	TGCAGCGTCCCGGGACAGGGGGCAAATGAGCAGTACTTC	CSVPGQGANEQYF
TRBJ2-3	TRBV5-1	NA	NA	TGCGCCAGCAGCTGGCAGGGGCAGGGCACAGATACGCAGTATTTT	CASSWQGQGTDTQYF
TRBJ2-3	TRBV6-1	NA	NA	TGTGCCAGCAGTGGTCACCGTGGGGTGGATACGCAGTATTTT	CASSGHRGVDTQYF
TRBJ2-4	TRBV5-1	NA	many	TGCGCCAGCAGCTTGAACGGCCTGACCAAAAACATTCAGTACTTC	CASSLNGLTKNIQYF
TRBJ2-1	TRBV29-1	TRBD1	NA	TGCAGCGTCCGGGACAGGGGACTTACAAACAATGAGCAGTTCTTC	CSVRDRGLTNNEQFF
TRBJ2-5	TRBV29-1	NA	few	TGCAGCGTTTGGAAGGGGCGCGAGACCCAGTACTTC	CSVWKGRETQYF
TRBJ2-3	TRBV20-1	NA	many	TGCAGTGCTAAGGATAGCACAGATACGCAGTATTTT	CSAKDSTDTQYF
TRBJ2-5	TRBV12-3/TRBV12-4	NA	few	TGTGCCAGCACCCTCCGGCCGGGGTTCGAGACCCAGTACTTC	CASTLRPGFETQYF
TRBJ2-1	TRBV20-1	NA	many	TGCAGTGCTAGAGGCGGACGGGGCAATGAGCAGTTCTTC	CSARGGRGNEQFF
TRBJ2-7	TRBV25-1	TRBD1	many	TGTGCCAGCAGTGAGACAGGGGGCCTCTACGAGCAGTACTTC	CASSETGGLYEQYF
TRBJ1-6	TRBV12-5	NA	few	TGTGCTAGTTCCACCTTCGGGACGAATTCACCCCTCCACTTT	CASSTFGTNSPLHF
TRBJ2-7	TRBV5-1	NA	NA	TGCGCCAGCAGCCACCCCGACAGCTCCTACGAGCAGTACTTC	CASSHPDSSYEQYF
TRBJ2-1	TRBV11-2	TRBD2	many	TGTGCCAGCAGCTCGTCTAGCGGGCAGTTCTTC	CASSSSSGQFF
TRBJ2-2	TRBV20-1	NA	NA	TGCAGTGCCCCCCGCTCCCTCACCGGGGAGCTGTTTTTT	CSAPRSLTGELFF
TRBJ2-4	TRBV18	TRBD1	many	TGTGCCAGCTCACTCGGACAGGGGGCGGACATTCAGTACTTC	CASSLGQGADIQYF
TRBJ2-7	TRBV7-9	NA	many	TGTGCCAGCAGCTTATGGGGACAAGGGCACGAGCAGTACTTC	CASSLWGQGHEQYF
TRBJ2-1	TRBV29-1	TRBD1	many	TGCAGCGCCGCGGGACAGGGTCCCTCCAATGAGCAGTTCTTC	CSAAGQGPSNEQFF
TRBJ2-5	TRBV20-1	NA	many	TGCAGTGCTAGAGCGGGGTTCCAAGAGACCCAGTACTTC	CSARAGFQETQYF
TRBJ1-1	TRBV7-9	NA	few	TGTGCCAGCAGCTTAGTAGAGGTGGGCATGAACACTGAAGCTTTCTTT	CASSLVEVGMNTEAFF
TRBJ2-6	TRBV11-2	NA	NA	TGTGCCAGCAGCTTAGTTAGGAGGACGGGACCATCTGGGGCCAACGTCCTGACTTTC	CASSLVRRTGPSGANVLTF
TRBJ1-2	TRBV28	TRBD1	NA	TGTGCCAGCAGTTTGCGAGGGGGCGCCTTTGGCTACACCTTC	CASSLRGGAFGYTF
TRBJ1-1	TRBV29-1	NA	NA	TGCAGCGTTGGTCTGGGTCCCGGGGGCACTGAAGCTTTCTTT	CSVGLGPGGTEAFF
TRBJ2-3	TRBV9	NA	few	TGTGCCAGCAGCGTAGCCGCAGATACGCAGTATTTT	CASSVAADTQYF
TRBJ1-1	TRBV10-2	NA	NA	TGCGCCAGCTCTGAGGGAGGACACACGAACACTGAAGCTTTCTTT	CASSEGGHTNTEAFF
TRBJ1-1	TRBV5-1	NA	many	TGCGCCAGCAGCTTGGCCATGTCGGACACTGAAGCTTTCTTT	CASSLAMSDTEAFF
TRBJ2-7	TRBV20-1	NA	few	TGCAGTGCTTTCAGGGATCGGACCTACGAGCAGTACTTC	CSAFRDRTYEQYF
TRBJ2-5	TRBV18	TRBD1	many	TGTGCCAGCTCACCGATGATTGTGGACAGGGGAAACACTCAGTACTTC	CASSPMIVDRGNTQYF
TRBJ2-2	TRBV21-1	NA	many	TGTGCCAGCAGCAAAGGGGCTTGGGACGGCGCGACCGGGGAGCTGTTTTTT	CASSKGAWDGATGELFF
TRBJ2-1	TRBV5-1	NA	few	TGCGCCAGCAGCTTGGTGGTAAACAATGAGCAGTTCTTC	CASSLVVNNEQFF
TRBJ2-2	TRBV11-2	NA	NA	TGTGCCAGCAGCCCGACTGGTACGGGGGAATGGCTCCGTAACACCGGGGAGCTGTTTTTT	CASSPTGTGEWLRNTGELFF
TRBJ1-5	TRBV7-8	TRBD1	few	TGTGCCAGCAGCTCAGGGGACAGGGGAGGGCAGCCCCAGCATTTT	CASSSGDRGGQPQHF
TRBJ2-6	TRBV12-3/TRBV12-4	TRBD1	NA	TGTGCCAGCAAGCGTCTCATCCCGGACAGGGGTTCAGGGGCCAACGTCCTGACTTTC	CASKRLIPDRGSGANVLTF
TRBJ2-1	TRBV12-3/TRBV12-4	TRBD2	many	TGTGCCAGCAGTTTAGAGGCGGGGGGCTTCAATGAGCAGTTCTTC	CASSLEAGGFNEQFF
TRBJ1-2	TRBV12-3/TRBV12-4	NA	NA	TGTGCCAGCAGCCCCGACGGACAGCGGGGTTATGGCTACACCTTC	CASSPDGQRGYGYTF
TRBJ1-1	TRBV6-5	NA	many	TGTGCCAGCAGGGGTGCTTTTGAAGCTTTCTTT	CASRGAFEAFF